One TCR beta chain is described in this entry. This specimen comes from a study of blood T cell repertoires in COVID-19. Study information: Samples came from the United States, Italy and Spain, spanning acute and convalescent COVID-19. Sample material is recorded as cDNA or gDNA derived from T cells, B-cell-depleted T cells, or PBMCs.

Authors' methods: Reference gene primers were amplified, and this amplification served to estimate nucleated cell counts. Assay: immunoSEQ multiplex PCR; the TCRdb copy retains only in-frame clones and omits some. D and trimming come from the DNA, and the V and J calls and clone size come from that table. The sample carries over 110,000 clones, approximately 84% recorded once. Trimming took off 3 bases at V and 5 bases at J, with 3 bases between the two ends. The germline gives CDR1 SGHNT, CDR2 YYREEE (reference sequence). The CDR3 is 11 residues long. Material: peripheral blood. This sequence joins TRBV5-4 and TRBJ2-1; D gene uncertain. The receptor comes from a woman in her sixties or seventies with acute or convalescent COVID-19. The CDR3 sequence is CASSSDNEQFF. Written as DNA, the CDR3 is TGTGCCAGCAGCTCGGACAATGAGCAGTTCTTC.